These 5 T cell receptor beta chains were sequenced from one sample in a study of beta chain features in type 1 diabetes. The authors reverse transcribed all of the isolated RNA, so sequencing captured expressed TCRB transcripts. Some clones are missing from TCRdb's copy, which holds only in-frame ones; the method was immunoSEQ multiplex PCR. Of under 450,000 clones in the sample, approximately 13% were seen once. The specimen was naive CD4+ T cells from blood. The receptors stem from a man aged 25-45 years in good health.

The chain joins TRBV9 to TRBJ2-1; either TRBD1 or TRBD2 may supply D (6 bases each). Trimming removed 3 bases from V and 6 bases from J, with 19 bases in between. Looked up from germline, CDR1 is SGDLS and CDR2 is YYNGEE. This CDR3 region has 16 residues. CDR3 bases: TGTGCCAGCAGCGCATTCGACTATCGGGGGCGCAATGAGCAGTTCTTC. It translates to CASSAFDYRGRNEQFF.

This chain connects TRBV9 to TRBJ2-5, with TRBD2 identical over 9 bases. With V trimmed by 3 bases and J by 5 bases, 5 bases remained unmatched. Germline V gene data show CDR1 as SGDLS and CDR2 as YYNGEE. This CDR3 has 14 amino acids. The CDR3: CASSGSGRRETQYF. The CDR3 nucleotides are TGTGCCAGCAGCGGTAGCGGGAGAAGGGAGACCCAGTACTTC.

This chain connects TRBV2 to TRBJ2-1, with 7 bases matching TRBD2. The length of the CDR3 is 16 residues. J was trimmed by 5 bases and V by 0 bases; bases with no gene match: 7. Germline-derived CDR1 and CDR2 are SNHLY and FYNNEI. Written as DNA, the CDR3 is TGTGCCAGCAGTGAAGCGGGAGCGGGGTGGAACAATGAGCAGTTCTTC. This gives the protein CASSEAGAGWNNEQFF. Full variable domain (remainder filled in from reference TRBV2 and TRBJ2-1): EPEVTQTPSHQVTQMGQEVILRCVPISNHLYFYWYRQILGQKVEFLVSFYNNEISEKSEIFDDQFSVERPDGSNFTLKIRSTKLEDSAMYFCASSEAGAGWNNEQFFGPGTRLTVL.

This clone has just a few counts. The chain uses TRBV18 and TRBJ2-7; D tentatively reads TRBD1 or TRBD2 (5 bases each). V lost 3 bases and J 1 base, leaving 13 bases between the germline ends. In germline, CDR1 is KGHSH, CDR2 LQKENI. CDR3 length: 15 residues. CDR3 region: CASSPSGTVSYEQYF. DNA for the CDR3: TGTGCCAGCTCACCCTCCGGGACGGTTTCCTACGAGCAGTACTTC.

The chain joins TRBV2 to TRBJ2-1, with D tentatively TRBD2 (5 bases). CDR1 is SNHLY, CDR2 FYNNEI, per germline. Between the trimmed V and J ends, which lost 7 bases and 5 bases, there was a span of 15 bases. The CDR3 is 14 amino acids. The CDR3 reads CASIWTPNNNEQFF. CDR3 DNA: TGTGCCAGCATATGGACTCCAAACAACAATGAGCAGTTCTTC.